This T cell receptor (beta chain) was captured in a study of CD8+ T cells in alopecia areata. Study-wide background: For 6 to 18 months, tofacitinib was taken, and 6 months off drug followed.

Stated treatment: oral pan-JAK inhibitor, 5-10 mg twice daily. CD4+ and CD8+ T cells were sorted from PBMCs. Study findings and constraints: Throughout tofacitinib, many expanded lesional clones continued to persist in scalp and blood. Across lesional scalp, and particularly alopecia totalis/universalis, clonality surpassed that of normal scalp.

cDNA prepared by RNA extraction and subsequent reverse transcription served as the template for sequencing. Produced via immunoSEQ multiplex PCR; TCRdb's table is partial and in-frame only. The table records tens of thousands of clones, approximately 28% of them present only once. A remark on this clone: Its antigen is unknown.

The sample was CD8+ T cells sorted from blood, taken at week 4, from a patient treated with tofacitinib. This receptor was taken from a human donor with alopecia areata.

The CDR3 reads CASSFRDRAETQYF. CDR3 nucleotide sequence: TGTGCCAGCAGCTTCCGGGACAGGGCTGAGACCCAGTACTTC. V and J are TRBV5-6 and TRBJ2-5, with 9 bases identical to TRBD1. This CDR3 is built from 14 residues. V gave up 2 bases and J gave up 5 bases; unmatched junction bases: 4. Germline CDR1 is SGHDT and CDR2 is YYEEEE.